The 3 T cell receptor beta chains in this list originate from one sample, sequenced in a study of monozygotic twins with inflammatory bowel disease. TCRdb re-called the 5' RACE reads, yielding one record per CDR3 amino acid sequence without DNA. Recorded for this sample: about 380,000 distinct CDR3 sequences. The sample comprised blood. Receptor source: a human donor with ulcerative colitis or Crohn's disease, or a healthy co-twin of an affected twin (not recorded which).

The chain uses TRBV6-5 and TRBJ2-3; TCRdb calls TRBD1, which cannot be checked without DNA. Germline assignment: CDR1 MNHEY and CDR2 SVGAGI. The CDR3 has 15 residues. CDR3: CASSYQGAGTDTQYF.

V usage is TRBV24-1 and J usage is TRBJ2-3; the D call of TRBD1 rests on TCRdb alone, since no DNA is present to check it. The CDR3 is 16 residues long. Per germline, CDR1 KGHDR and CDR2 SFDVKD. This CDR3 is CATSDFGRGGTDTQYF.

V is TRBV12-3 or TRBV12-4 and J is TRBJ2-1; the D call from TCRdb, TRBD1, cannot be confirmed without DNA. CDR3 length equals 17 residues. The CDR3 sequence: CASSLALGNRGNNEQFF.